The rows below give T cell receptor beta chains drawn from one sample of a study of monozygotic twins with inflammatory bowel disease. TCRdb reprocessed the 5' RACE reads; each CDR3 protein has one entry and no DNA is given. This sample lists a few hundred thousand distinct CDR3 sequences; its ten largest clones have 1.6%. Material for sequencing was blood. The receptors originated from a human donor with ulcerative colitis or Crohn's disease, or a healthy co-twin of an affected twin (not recorded which). The CDR3 runs from the conserved cysteine through the conserved F or W.

v_gene	j_gene	CDR3aa
TRBV7-3	TRBJ2-3	CASSHKTSGDTDTQYF
TRBV21-1	TRBJ1-3	CASGTGIKERNTIYF
TRBV3-1	TRBJ1-2	CASSQDWWGSSGYTF
TRBV5-5	TRBJ2-7	CASNLAQEPYEQYF
TRBV5-1	TRBJ2-1	CASSLALAVNEQFF
TRBV7-6	TRBJ1-5	CASSLWTDPLGNQPQHF
TRBV20-1	TRBJ2-7	CSATRQQGYEQYF
TRBV6-1	TRBJ2-3	CASGVTGQALTQYF
TRBV19	TRBJ1-1	CASRDRGISTTEAFF
TRBV15	TRBJ2-5	CATSRGSGVETQYF
TRBV2	TRBJ1-3	CASSRQGGSSGNTIYF
TRBV12-5	TRBJ2-7	CASGFVSTYEQYF
TRBV2	TRBJ2-5	CASSEVRTGKTQYF
TRBV6-5	TRBJ1-1	CASSYRYRDSAEAFF
TRBV9	TRBJ2-7	CASSVGVGQEAYEQYF
TRBV29-1	TRBJ1-1	CSSRYSLNTEAFF
TRBV7-2	TRBJ1-3	CASSPPLGTIYF
TRBV5-1	TRBJ2-5	CASSLVRGRETQYF
TRBV7-9	TRBJ1-1	CASSLAQTAVNTEAFF
TRBV14	TRBJ2-5	CASSQANRAKETQYF
TRBV3-1	TRBJ1-2	CASSRRTEDGGYTF
TRBV27	TRBJ2-7	CASKMGQGINEQYF
TRBV20-1	TRBJ2-1	CSASSRVMAQFF
TRBV4-1	TRBJ1-1	CASSHGHSNTEAFF
TRBV7-2	TRBJ1-1	CASSLLGQVNTEAFF
TRBV10-2	TRBJ2-1	CASSALLGGYNEQFF
TRBV27	TRBJ1-1	CASTLGVGTEAFF
TRBV19	TRBJ2-7	CASQDRGQNQYEQYF
TRBV20-1	TRBJ1-6	CSARTYSLSSYNSPLHF
TRBV5-1	TRBJ1-2	CASSLAPGSNYGYTF
TRBV5-1	TRBJ2-6	CASSLIPYSGTGSSGANVLTF
TRBV18	TRBJ1-1	CASSPPLYKNTEAFF
TRBV9	TRBJ1-1	CASSVDPNQSMNTEAFF
TRBV5-1	TRBJ1-2	CASSLTALTRRDGYTF
TRBV10-3	TRBJ2-1	CAISREAGSSYNEQFF
TRBV20-1	TRBJ1-1	CSARDAGQGITEAFF
TRBV29-1	TRBJ2-4	CSVDIAHSGNIQYF
TRBV12-3/TRBV12-4	TRBJ2-1	CASTPFIGGDEQFF
TRBV5-5	TRBJ1-2	CASNPSVKNYGYTF
TRBV10-1	TRBJ1-6	CASSAVGDSPLHF
TRBV12-3/TRBV12-4	TRBJ1-2	CASSLGPPQGNYGYTF
TRBV7-9	TRBJ2-4	CASSFAMAGPLNIQYF
TRBV20-1	TRBJ2-5	CSATTGGREETQYF
TRBV20-1	TRBJ2-7	CSAKGASYEQYF
TRBV20-1	TRBJ1-2	CSASGGASYGYTF
TRBV6-5	TRBJ2-2	CASSYSYTGAGELFF
TRBV7-6	TRBJ1-1	CASGRTAMNTEAFF